This T cell receptor (beta chain) was identified during a study of glioma-infiltrating T cells. The iRepertoire nested amplicon-rescue multiplex PCR amplified TCR alpha and beta CDR3s from RNA. Input was roughly 95-450 ng of tissue mRNA or PBMC total RNA. From the multiplex PCR reads, TCRdb called clonotypes with MiXCR, one entry per CDR3 protein. The table lists around 130,000 distinct CDR3 sequences, under 30% of them singletons. Regarding this clonotype: Its antigen is unknown. A much larger clone lies one base from this, so it may be a read error.

Study results and caveats: CDR3 overlap between tissue and blood was very small. Tissue-blood divergence was below expectation in non-neoplastic patients, above in gliomas.

V lost 10 bases to trimming and J lost 6 bases, with 16 bases between them. CDR3 length equals 13 residues. The chain links TRBV12-3 or TRBV12-4 to TRBJ2-1; D is perhaps TRBD1 or TRBD2 (5 bases each). Sequenced input: glioma tissue, nonneoplastic brain tissue, or PBMCs (not recorded which). The origin of this receptor is a human donor with low-grade glioma or glioblastoma, undergoing nonglioma brain surgery, or in good health (not recorded which). This chain's CDR3 is CANRLGDPNEQFF. The DNA for the CDR3 is TGTGCCAACAGACTTGGGGACCCCAATGAGCAGTTCTTC.